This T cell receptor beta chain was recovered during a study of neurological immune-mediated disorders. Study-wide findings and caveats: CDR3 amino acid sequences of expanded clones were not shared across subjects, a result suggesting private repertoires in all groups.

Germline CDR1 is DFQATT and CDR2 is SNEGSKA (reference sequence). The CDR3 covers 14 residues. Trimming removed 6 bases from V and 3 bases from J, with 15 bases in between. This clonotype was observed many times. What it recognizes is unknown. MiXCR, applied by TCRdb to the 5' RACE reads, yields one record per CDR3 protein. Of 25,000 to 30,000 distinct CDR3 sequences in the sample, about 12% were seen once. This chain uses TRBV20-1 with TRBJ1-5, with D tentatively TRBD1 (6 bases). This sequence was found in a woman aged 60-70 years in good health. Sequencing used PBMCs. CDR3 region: CSAPCGGFNQPQHF. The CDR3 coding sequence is TGCAGTGCCCCATGCGGGGGCTTCAATCAGCCCCAGCATTTT.